The rows below give T cell receptor beta chains drawn from one sample of a study of T cells expressing NK-cell markers. From its re-call of the 5' RACE reads, TCRdb lists each CDR3 protein once, without DNA. The listing records 120,000 to 150,000 distinct CDR3 sequences. The sample taken for sequencing was blood T cells: a sorted CD56 or NKG2C T cell subset, CD4+ or CD8+ T cells, or bulk PBMC T cells (not recorded which). The receptors derive from a man between 18 and 29 years old in good health. Each CDR3 is given with its conserved first and last residue. Each record gives: J gene, V gene, CDR3 protein.

TRBJ2-4 | TRBV5-1 | CASSLSVRDRVQYF
TRBJ2-7 | TRBV4-3 | CASSQDGASGSYEQYF
TRBJ2-2 | TRBV9 | CASGSNTGELFF
TRBJ2-5 | TRBV6-2/TRBV6-3 | CASSTGIRRETQYF
TRBJ2-3 | TRBV2 | CASSELGRSSTDTQYF
TRBJ1-1 | TRBV6-1 | CASTNPGQGENTEAFF
TRBJ2-2 | TRBV6-1 | CAGGTGGTGELFF
TRBJ1-5 | TRBV21-1 | CASSKEWGQPQHF
TRBJ1-1 | TRBV15 | CATSRDINTEAFF
TRBJ1-5 | TRBV10-3 | CAISEGRESNQPQHF
TRBJ1-1 | TRBV6-6 | CASSRGNTEAFF
TRBJ1-5 | TRBV4-1 | CASSQDRTGEGQPQHF
TRBJ2-6 | TRBV10-3 | CAISEDSSGANVLTF
TRBJ1-1 | TRBV5-4 | CASSWGTGGTEAFF
TRBJ1-5 | TRBV3-1 | CASSQDRGLNQPQHF
TRBJ2-5 | TRBV5-1 | CASSPWTGGETQYF
TRBJ2-7 | TRBV29-1 | CSVVPTGDIYEQYF
TRBJ2-1 | TRBV28 | CASSLFQGQRGNEQFF
TRBJ1-1 | TRBV11-2 | CASSLPPRSLNTEAFF
TRBJ2-4 | TRBV29-1 | CSVELARQEKNIQYF
TRBJ1-2 | TRBV29-1 | CSVATDLGYTF
TRBJ1-5 | TRBV6-1 | CASRILSNQPQHF
TRBJ2-1 | TRBV12-3/TRBV12-4 | CASSQKWTGLNEQFF
TRBJ2-2 | TRBV20-1 | CSARRPSGSDNTGELFF
TRBJ2-1 | TRBV5-5 | CASSDEVTGGTYNEQFF
TRBJ1-5 | TRBV19 | CASSMGPILGDNQPQHF
TRBJ2-7 | TRBV30 | CAWNFFGTGGHEQYF
TRBJ1-6 | TRBV7-2 | CASSLVYRVNSPLHF
TRBJ2-1 | TRBV10-1 | CASSGSTSGYNEQFF
TRBJ2-3 | TRBV12-3/TRBV12-4 | CASSAGPMTTITDTQYF
TRBJ2-1 | TRBV5-4 | CASSLGLAGGGSYNEQFF
TRBJ1-1 | TRBV7-2 | CASRPATGNTEAFF
TRBJ2-7 | TRBV4-3 | CASSQDTTPYYEQYF